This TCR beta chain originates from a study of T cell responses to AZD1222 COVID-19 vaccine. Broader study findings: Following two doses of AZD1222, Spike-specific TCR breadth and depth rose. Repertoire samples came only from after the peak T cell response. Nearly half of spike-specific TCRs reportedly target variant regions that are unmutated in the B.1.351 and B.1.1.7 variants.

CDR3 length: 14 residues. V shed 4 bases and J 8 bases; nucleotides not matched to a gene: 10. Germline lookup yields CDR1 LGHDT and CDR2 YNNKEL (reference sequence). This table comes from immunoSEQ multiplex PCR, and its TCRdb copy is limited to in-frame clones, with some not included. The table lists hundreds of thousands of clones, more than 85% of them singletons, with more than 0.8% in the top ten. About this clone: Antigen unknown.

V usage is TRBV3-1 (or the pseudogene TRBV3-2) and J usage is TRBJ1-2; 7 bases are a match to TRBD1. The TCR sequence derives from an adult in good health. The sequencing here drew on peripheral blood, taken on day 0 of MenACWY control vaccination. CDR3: CASSLQGEKGGYTF. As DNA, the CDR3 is TGTGCCAGCAGCCTTCAGGGGGAGAAGGGCGGCTACACCTTC.